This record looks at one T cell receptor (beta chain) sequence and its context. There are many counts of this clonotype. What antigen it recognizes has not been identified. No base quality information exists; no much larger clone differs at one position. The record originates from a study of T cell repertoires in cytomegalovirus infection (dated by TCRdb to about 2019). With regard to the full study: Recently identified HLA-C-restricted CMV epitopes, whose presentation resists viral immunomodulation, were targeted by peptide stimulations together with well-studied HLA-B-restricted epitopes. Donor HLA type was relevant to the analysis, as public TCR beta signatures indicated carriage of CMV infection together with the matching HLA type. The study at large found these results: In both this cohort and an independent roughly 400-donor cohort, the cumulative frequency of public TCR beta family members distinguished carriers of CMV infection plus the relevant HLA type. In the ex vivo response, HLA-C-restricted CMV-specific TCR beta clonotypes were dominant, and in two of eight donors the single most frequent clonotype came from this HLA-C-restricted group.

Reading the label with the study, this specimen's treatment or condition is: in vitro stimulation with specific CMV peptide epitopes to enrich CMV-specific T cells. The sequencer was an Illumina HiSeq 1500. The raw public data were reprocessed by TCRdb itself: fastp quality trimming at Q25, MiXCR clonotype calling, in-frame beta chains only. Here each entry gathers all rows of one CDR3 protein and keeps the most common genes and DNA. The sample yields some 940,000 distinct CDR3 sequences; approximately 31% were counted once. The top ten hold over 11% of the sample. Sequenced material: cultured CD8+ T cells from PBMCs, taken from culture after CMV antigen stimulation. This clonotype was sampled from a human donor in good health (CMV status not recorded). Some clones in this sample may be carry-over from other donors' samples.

The DNA sequence is TGTGCCAGCAGCCTAAGACAGGGAGGCTATGGCTACACCTTC. The encoded protein is CASSLRQGGYGYTF. Rearrangement joined TRBV27 to TRBJ1-2; TRBD1 fits 7 bases in the junction. The V end gives up 6 bases and the J end 4 bases, leaving 8 bases in the junction not matched to a gene. Reading the germline V gene (reference sequence) gives CDR1 MNHEY and CDR2 SMNVEV. The CDR3 runs 14 residues from the cysteine to the phenylalanine. Here the CDR3 DNA is all that survives: 42 bases in frame from base 1.